The rows below give T cell receptor beta chains drawn from one sample of a study of T cells after yellow fever vaccination. TCRdb reprocessed the 5' RACE reads with MiXCR, giving one entry per CDR3 protein. The table lists some 400,000 distinct CDR3 sequences, around 19% of them singletons. The sequencing here drew on PBMCs, taken before the yellow fever booster vaccination. The receptors derive from a man between 18 and 35 years old who received the YFV17D yellow fever vaccine. CDR3s include the opening cysteine and the closing phenylalanine or tryptophan. The D gene is left open where the match is weak. Where a row states a size, it is once, few, many or the class of an expanded clone; other rows omit it.

d_call cdr3_length clone_size j_call v_call cdr3_aa cdr3_nt
- 14 - TRBJ2-1 TRBV7-9 CASSLEGGLNEQFF TGTGCCAGCAGCTTAGAGGGGGGCCTCAATGAGCAGTTCTTC
- 16 - TRBJ2-5 TRBV7-6 CASSLGGRGRVETQYF TGTGCCAGCAGCTTAGGAGGGCGGGGTCGGGTGGAGACCCAGTACTTC
- 15 few TRBJ1-2 TRBV4-3 CASSQDLGRGYGYTF TGCGCCAGCAGCCAAGATCTCGGCAGGGGATATGGCTACACCTTC
- 15 few TRBJ2-5 TRBV20-1 CSARAAGGGQETQYF TGCAGTGCTAGGGCCGCAGGGGGGGGCCAAGAGACCCAGTACTTC
- 12 few TRBJ2-1 TRBV29-1 CSVLGDYNEQFF TGCAGCGTCTTGGGGGACTACAATGAGCAGTTCTTC
- 17 - TRBJ2-7 TRBV29-1 CSVERGRRRSGPYEQYF TGCAGCGTTGAACGGGGGCGTAGACGTTCGGGCCCCTACGAGCAGTACTTC
TRBD1 15 - TRBJ1-5 TRBV11-2 CASSCGQGYYQPQHF TGTGCCAGCAGCTGCGGACAGGGCTACTATCAGCCCCAGCATTTT
- 13 few TRBJ2-1 TRBV15 CATSSQGRNEQFF TGTGCCACCAGCAGTCAGGGTAGGAATGAGCAGTTCTTC
- 13 - TRBJ2-5 TRBV5-1 CASSLGTDRTQYF TGCGCCAGCAGCTTGGGGACGGACCGGACCCAGTACTTC
TRBD1 14 few TRBJ2-2 TRBV6-2/TRBV6-3 CASRPTGSNGELFF TGTGCCAGCAGGCCGACAGGGTCGAACGGGGAGCTGTTTTTT
- 15 - TRBJ2-4 TRBV4-3 CASSQEGSNWDIQYF TGCGCCAGCAGCCAGGAGGGATCTAATTGGGACATTCAGTACTTC
- 13 - TRBJ1-5 TRBV20-1 CSASAGLGQPQHF TGCAGTGCTAGCGCGGGGCTGGGTCAGCCCCAGCATTTT
TRBD1 17 - TRBJ2-3 TRBV7-9 CASSLATTGTGEDTQYF TGTGCCAGCAGCTTAGCCACCACTGGGACAGGGGAAGATACGCAGTATTTT
- 16 - TRBJ1-1 TRBV28 CASSPPRGGKGTEAFF TGTGCCAGCAGTCCTCCTCGGGGGGGAAAAGGCACTGAAGCTTTCTTT
TRBD1 13 - TRBJ1-1 TRBV5-1 CASSWGQHTEAFF TGCGCCAGCAGCTGGGGACAGCATACTGAAGCTTTCTTT
TRBD2 16 few TRBJ2-1 TRBV28 CASSLTRGGSYNEQFF TGTGCCAGCAGTTTAACACGGGGGGGCTCCTACAATGAGCAGTTCTTC
- 15 few TRBJ2-4 TRBV7-9 CASSPPGDGKNIQYF TGTGCCAGCAGCCCCCCAGGAGATGGCAAAAACATTCAGTACTTC
TRBD2 16 few TRBJ2-2 TRBV20-1 CSARPPGRIDTGELFF TGCAGTGCTAGGCCGCCCGGGAGGATCGACACCGGGGAGCTGTTTTTT
TRBD1 13 few TRBJ2-5 TRBV10-3 CASQQGSRETQYF TGTGCCTCGCAACAGGGGAGTAGGGAGACCCAGTACTTC
- 12 few TRBJ2-2 TRBV3-1 CASSQDTGELFF TGTGCCAGCAGCCAAGATACGGGGGAGCTGTTTTTT